The present entry profiles one TCR beta chain with its context. Sequencing used immunoSEQ multiplex PCR; TCRdb keeps in-frame clones, though not all of them. Of 90,000 or so clones listed, about 88% are singletons. The data derive from a study of control samples from healthy donors and cancer patients. J gave up 0 bases and V 2 bases, and 2 bases lay outside the gene matches. Per germline, CDR1 SGHNT and CDR2 YYREEE (reference sequence). The CDR3 is 15 amino acids. The chain employs TRBV5-4 and TRBJ2-1; 7 bases line up with TRBD1. This TCR derives from a woman in her sixties or seventies in good health. Specimen: blood. The CDR3: CASSFEGASYNEQFF. In DNA form, the CDR3 reads TGTGCCAGCAGCTTCGAGGGGGCCTCCTACAATGAGCAGTTCTTC.